The present T cell receptor (beta chain) was sequenced within a study of post-analysis software for immune sequencing data. Overall study: Disease courses included relapsing-remitting, secondary progressive and progressive-relapsing multiple sclerosis. Whole-study results and caveats: Higher frequency in patients than in controls was seen for roughly five TRBV segments, with TRBV5-6, TRBV5-1 and TRBV20-1 among them.

CDR3 length: 12 residues. From germline, CDR1 is SGDLS and CDR2 YYNGEE. V shed 1 base and J shed 10 bases, with 9 bases lying between them. Unique molecular identifiers had been added to the TCR beta cDNA libraries. MiXCR, applied by TCRdb to the PCR reads, yields one record per CDR3 protein. Counted here are about 160,000 distinct CDR3 sequences, around 36% occurring once; the ten biggest clones make up 25% to 35%. This clonotype was detected a few times. Its antigen is currently unknown. The sequencing used blood, collected after autologous hematopoietic stem cell transplantation. The V and J genes are TRBV9 and TRBJ2-1; TRBD1 might be the D (6 bases). The clonotype was recovered from a girl between 10 and 17 years old with multiple sclerosis. The chain's CDR3 is CASSVQGTEQFF. As DNA, the CDR3 is TGTGCCAGCAGCGTACAGGGGACCGAGCAGTTCTTC.